A selection of T cell receptor beta chains follows, all from one sample in a study of identical twins. TCRdb recomputed calls from the 5' RACE reads with MiXCR, one row per CDR3 protein. The sample lists 200,000 to 250,000 distinct CDR3 sequences; 10% to 15% were seen once. The same data also went into a second study, on yellow fever vaccine responses in identical twins.

Sequenced: memory (CD45RO+) T cells sorted from blood. Receptor source: a woman younger than 35 in good health. Both conserved end residues are part of each CDR3. D genes are given only for firm matches. Where a row states a size, it is once, few, many or the class of an expanded clone; other rows omit it.

CDR3 length,J gene,V gene,D gene,clone size,CDR3 DNA,CDR3 protein
15,TRBJ2-6,TRBV12-3/TRBV12-4,NA,NA,TGTGCCAGCAGCCCTCAGGACTCTGGGGCCAACGTCCTGACTTTC,CASSPQDSGANVLTF
16,TRBJ2-5,TRBV7-2,TRBD1,NA,TGTGCCAGCAGCACGACGGGACAGGGGGTTGCGGAGACCCAGTACTTC,CASSTTGQGVAETQYF
13,TRBJ1-2,TRBV7-3,TRBD1,few,TGTGCCAGCAGCGACAGGGAAGGTTATGGCTACACCTTC,CASSDREGYGYTF
13,TRBJ2-4,TRBV19,NA,many,TGTGCCAGTAAAGAACTTTCAGGAAACATTCAGTACTTC,CASKELSGNIQYF
16,TRBJ2-1,TRBV11-1,TRBD2,NA,TGTGCCAGCAGCACCAAACTAGCGGGAGGGCCTAATGAGCAGTTCTTC,CASSTKLAGGPNEQFF
13,TRBJ2-1,TRBV20-1,NA,NA,TGCAGTGCTAGTGGTAGCTCCTACAATGAGCAGTTCTTC,CSASGSSYNEQFF
15,TRBJ1-5,TRBV27,NA,NA,TGTGCCAGCAGTCTTAAGGGGGTATTTGGTCAGCCCCAGCATTTT,CASSLKGVFGQPQHF
17,TRBJ2-7,TRBV4-1,NA,NA,TGCGCCAGCAGCCAAGGCTTGGCTCGAGCCATAGTCAACGAGCAGTACTTC,CASSQGLARAIVNEQYF
12,TRBJ2-5,TRBV28,TRBD2,few,TGTGCCAGCGGGACTAGCTTGCAGACCCAGTACTTC,CASGTSLQTQYF
14,TRBJ2-2,TRBV25-1,NA,NA,TGTGCCAGCAGCAGACAGGACAACACCGGGGAGCTGTTTTTT,CASSRQDNTGELFF
14,TRBJ2-7,TRBV5-1,NA,many,TGCGCCAGCAGCTTGGAGACAGGAGCCTACGAGCAGTACTTC,CASSLETGAYEQYF
14,TRBJ2-4,TRBV21-1,NA,few,TGTGCCAGCAGCAAAGGGACAGCCAAAAACATTCAGTACTTC,CASSKGTAKNIQYF
12,TRBJ1-6,TRBV12-3/TRBV12-4,NA,many,TGTGCCAGCACAGTGTCTAATTCACCCCTCCACTTT,CASTVSNSPLHF
15,TRBJ1-5,TRBV5-1,TRBD1,NA,TGCGCCAGCAGCTTGACAGGGGGCCCGAATCAGCCCCAGCATTTT,CASSLTGGPNQPQHF
17,TRBJ2-3,TRBV9,NA,NA,TGTGCCAGCAGCGGAAGGACTAACCCCCGGGTGGCAGATACGCAGTATTTT,CASSGRTNPRVADTQYF
14,TRBJ2-7,TRBV20-1,NA,NA,TGCAGTGCTTCCATCCCAGGGACCTCCTACGAGCAGTACTTC,CSASIPGTSYEQYF
14,TRBJ2-7,TRBV4-2,NA,few,TGTGCCAGCAGCCAAGAAATGTGGGGATACGAGCAGTACTTC,CASSQEMWGYEQYF
16,TRBJ1-1,TRBV5-1,TRBD1,NA,TGCGCCAGCAGCGTTGGGGACAGGGTACGGAACACTGAAGCTTTCTTT,CASSVGDRVRNTEAFF
14,TRBJ2-1,TRBV5-1,TRBD2,few,TGCGCCAGCAGCTTGCTCGCGCGGGAGGATGAGCAGTTCTTC,CASSLLAREDEQFF
12,TRBJ1-1,TRBV10-3,NA,once,TGTGCCATCAGTGAACGAAGAGGGGAAGCTTTCTTT,CAISERRGEAFF
19,TRBJ2-3,TRBV29-1,TRBD2,NA,TGCAGCGTTGAGGACAGGCGGCTAGCGGGGGGGCTTGGGGCAGATACGCAGTATTTT,CSVEDRRLAGGLGADTQYF
14,TRBJ2-4,TRBV6-2/TRBV6-3,NA,few,TGTGCCAGCCGGCAGGGAGAAATACCAAACATTCAGTACTTC,CASRQGEIPNIQYF
12,TRBJ1-1,TRBV29-1,TRBD1,NA,TGCAGCGTTCAGACAGGGAGCACTGAAGCTTTCTTT,CSVQTGSTEAFF
13,TRBJ1-6,TRBV3-1,NA,few,TGTGCCAGCGGGGATACAGGGTCTGCACCCCTCCACTTT,CASGDTGSAPLHF
14,TRBJ2-6,TRBV5-1,TRBD2,many,TGCGCCAGCAGGGGAGGGTCTGAGGCCAACGTCCTGACTTTC,CASRGGSEANVLTF
12,TRBJ2-7,TRBV7-9,TRBD1,NA,TGTGCCAGCAGCTACGGGACAGGCGAGCAGTACTTC,CASSYGTGEQYF
14,TRBJ2-3,TRBV5-1,NA,NA,TGCGCCAGCAGCCCCTCGCGTGGCACAGATACGCAGTATTTT,CASSPSRGTDTQYF
14,TRBJ2-5,TRBV11-2,NA,few,TGTGCCAGCAGACAAACACAGGGTCAAGAGACCCAGTACTTC,CASRQTQGQETQYF
14,TRBJ2-1,TRBV10-3,NA,few,TGTGCCATCAGTGAGTCAGGCACAGTTAGTAGGCAGTTCTTC,CAISESGTVSRQFF
18,TRBJ2-1,TRBV10-2,TRBD2,many,TGCGCCAGCAGGATAGGACTAGCGGGAGAAGTGGGAACCAATGAGCAGTTCTTC,CASRIGLAGEVGTNEQFF
13,TRBJ2-5,TRBV7-2,NA,NA,TGTGCCACTGGAGCCACGTACCAAGAGACCCAGTACTTC,CATGATYQETQYF
17,TRBJ1-2,TRBV4-3,NA,NA,TGCGCCAGCAGCCAAGTTTCCCTCGACGGCAGCAACTATGGCTACACCTTC,CASSQVSLDGSNYGYTF
15,TRBJ2-6,TRBV27,NA,few,TGTGCCAGCACCCCTCAACTCGCTGGGGCCAACGTCCTGACTTTC,CASTPQLAGANVLTF
14,TRBJ2-7,TRBV27,NA,NA,TGTGCCAGCAGTTTAAGCAGGGGAGAGTACGAGCAGTACTTC,CASSLSRGEYEQYF
16,TRBJ2-5,TRBV6-5,TRBD2,NA,TGTGCCAGCAGTTACAGGACTAGCGGGGTGGGGGAGACCCAGTACTTC,CASSYRTSGVGETQYF
15,TRBJ2-4,TRBV10-2,NA,medium-sized,TGCGCCAGCAGGCCCGGGGTCTCCGCCAAAAACATTCAGTACTTC,CASRPGVSAKNIQYF
16,TRBJ2-1,TRBV12-3/TRBV12-4,TRBD2,many,TGTGCCAGCAGTACCTCGACTAGCGGGAGAGGGGATGAGCAGTTCTTC,CASSTSTSGRGDEQFF
14,TRBJ2-7,TRBV28,TRBD2,few,TGTGCCAGCAGCCTAGCGGGAGTTCCCTACGAGCAGTACTTC,CASSLAGVPYEQYF
14,TRBJ2-7,TRBV12-3/TRBV12-4,TRBD2,many,TGTGCCAGCGAGCTAGCGGGAGGGCTCTACGAGCAGTACTTC,CASELAGGLYEQYF
14,TRBJ2-7,TRBV20-1,TRBD2,few,TGCAGTGCTAGTGGGCTAGCGGGGACCTACGAGCAGTACTTC,CSASGLAGTYEQYF
17,TRBJ2-2,TRBV7-1,NA,NA,TGTGCCAGGAGCTCAGGGGTCCGCTTCAGTGTTCGGGGGGAGCTGTTTTTT,CARSSGVRFSVRGELFF
14,TRBJ2-3,TRBV7-9,TRBD1,many,TGTGCCAGCAGCTCGACAGGGTACACAGATACGCAGTATTTT,CASSSTGYTDTQYF
12,TRBJ2-7,TRBV2,NA,many,TGTGCCAGCAGGTCTGAACCCTACGAGCAGTACTTC,CASRSEPYEQYF
14,TRBJ2-1,TRBV7-2,NA,few,TGTGCCAGCAGCTTGCCCGGGGCCTACAATGAGCAGTTCTTC,CASSLPGAYNEQFF
17,TRBJ2-7,TRBV6-2/TRBV6-3,TRBD2,NA,TGTGCCAGCAGCCGACCGGGACTAGCGGGTGTTTCCTACGAGCAGTACTTC,CASSRPGLAGVSYEQYF
14,TRBJ1-1,TRBV29-1,NA,NA,TGCAGCGTGACGCGTCGGGGTCCGGACACTGAAGCTTTCTTT,CSVTRRGPDTEAFF
15,TRBJ2-7,TRBV3-1,NA,NA,TGTGCCAGCAGCCAGGATCGGTTATCTAGGAACGAGCAGTACTTC,CASSQDRLSRNEQYF
13,TRBJ1-1,TRBV12-3/TRBV12-4,NA,many,TGTGCCAGCAGTTTAAAAGGGGACACTGAAGCTTTCTTT,CASSLKGDTEAFF
12,TRBJ1-2,TRBV5-1,NA,NA,TGCGCCAGCAGCTTAGGGTCGGGTGGCTACACCTTC,CASSLGSGGYTF
18,TRBJ2-1,TRBV2,TRBD2,NA,TGTGCCAGCAGTGAAGAACTAGCGGGAAGGAGCTCCTACAATGAGCAGTTCTTC,CASSEELAGRSSYNEQFF
15,TRBJ2-2,TRBV4-3,NA,few,TGCGCCAGCAGCCAAGCGGCGCAGGACACCGGGGAGCTGTTTTTT,CASSQAAQDTGELFF
15,TRBJ2-5,TRBV20-1,TRBD2,few,TGCAGTGCTAGCGGTTTAGCGGGAGGGAAAGAGACCCAGTACTTC,CSASGLAGGKETQYF
14,TRBJ2-7,TRBV7-2,TRBD2,NA,TGTGCCAGCAGCTTATCCAGGACTAGCGGCGAGCAGTACTTC,CASSLSRTSGEQYF
15,TRBJ2-2,TRBV14,NA,few,TGTGCCAGCAGACAAGGTGGGCGCGGTACCGGGGAGCTGTTTTTT,CASRQGGRGTGELFF
15,TRBJ2-5,TRBV20-1,TRBD2,few,TGCAGTGCTCTTCGCGCGGGGGTCCTCCAAGAGACCCAGTACTTC,CSALRAGVLQETQYF
14,TRBJ2-1,TRBV29-1,NA,many,TGCAGCGTTGGACAGGGAGGCGCCTACAATGAGCAGTTCTTC,CSVGQGGAYNEQFF
13,TRBJ2-3,TRBV5-1,NA,NA,TGCGCCAGCGGTGGGGGGTTGACAGATACGCAGTATTTT,CASGGGLTDTQYF
15,TRBJ2-1,TRBV6-5,TRBD2,many,TGTGCCAGCTATCGTAGGACTAGCGGCTACAATGAGCAGTTCTTC,CASYRRTSGYNEQFF
15,TRBJ2-1,TRBV7-9,TRBD2,NA,TGTGCCAGCAGCCGAGAGGGCGGGGGCTACAATGAGCAGTTCTTC,CASSREGGGYNEQFF